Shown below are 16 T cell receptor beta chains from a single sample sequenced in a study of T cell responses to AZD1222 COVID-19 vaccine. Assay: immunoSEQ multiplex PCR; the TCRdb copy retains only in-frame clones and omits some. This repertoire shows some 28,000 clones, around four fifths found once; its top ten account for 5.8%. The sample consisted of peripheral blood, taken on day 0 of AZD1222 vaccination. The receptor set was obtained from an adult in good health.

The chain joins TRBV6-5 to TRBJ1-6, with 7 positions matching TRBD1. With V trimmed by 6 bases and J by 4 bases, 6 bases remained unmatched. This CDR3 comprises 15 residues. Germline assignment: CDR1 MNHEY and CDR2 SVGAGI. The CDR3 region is CASSRGTAYNSPLHF. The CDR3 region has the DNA TGTGCCAGCAGCCGAGGGACAGCTTATAATTCACCCCTCCACTTT.

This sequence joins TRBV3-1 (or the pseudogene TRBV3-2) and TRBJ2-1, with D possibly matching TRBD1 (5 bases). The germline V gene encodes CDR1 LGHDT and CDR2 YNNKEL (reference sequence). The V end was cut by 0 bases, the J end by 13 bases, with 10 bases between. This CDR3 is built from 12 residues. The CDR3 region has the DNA TGTGCCAGCAGCCAAGAGGGGCGATTACAGTTCTTC. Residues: CASSQEGRLQFF.

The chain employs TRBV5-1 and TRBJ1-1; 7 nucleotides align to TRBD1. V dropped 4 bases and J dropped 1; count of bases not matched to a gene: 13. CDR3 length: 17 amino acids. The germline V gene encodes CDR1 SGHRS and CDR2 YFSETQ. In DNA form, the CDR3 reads TGCGCCAGCAGCGTCAGCAGACAGGGTAGTACGAACACTGAAGCTTTCTTT. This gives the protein CASSVSRQGSTNTEAFF.

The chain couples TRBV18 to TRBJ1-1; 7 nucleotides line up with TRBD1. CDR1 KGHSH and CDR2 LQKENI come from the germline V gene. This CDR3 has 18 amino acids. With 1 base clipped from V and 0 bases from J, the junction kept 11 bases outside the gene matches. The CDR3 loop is CASSPQWGQPTLNTEAFF. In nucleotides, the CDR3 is TGTGCCAGCTCACCACAGTGGGGACAGCCGACTTTGAACACTGAAGCTTTCTTT. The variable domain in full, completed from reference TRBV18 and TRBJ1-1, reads NAGVMQNPRHLVRRRGQEARLRCSPMKGHSHVYWYRQLPEEGLKFMVYLQKENIIDESGMPKERFSAEFPKEGPSILRIQQVVRGDSAAYFCASSPQWGQPTLNTEAFFGQGTRLTVV.

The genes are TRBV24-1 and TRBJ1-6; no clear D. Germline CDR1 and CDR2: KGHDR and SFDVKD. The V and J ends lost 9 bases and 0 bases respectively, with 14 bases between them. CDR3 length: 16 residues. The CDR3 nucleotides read TGTGCCACCCCACCGGGTGAGAGCTCCTATAATTCACCCCTCCACTTT. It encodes CATPPGESSYNSPLHF.

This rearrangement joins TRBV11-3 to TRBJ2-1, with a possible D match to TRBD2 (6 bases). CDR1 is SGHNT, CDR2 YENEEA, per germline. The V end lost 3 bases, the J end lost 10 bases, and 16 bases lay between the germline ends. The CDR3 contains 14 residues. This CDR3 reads CASSFSGGPQEQFF. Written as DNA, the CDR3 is TGTGCCAGCAGCTTTAGCGGTGGGCCTCAGGAGCAGTTCTTC.

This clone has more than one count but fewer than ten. Here the CDR3 DNA reads TGTGCCAGCAGCAAACGCCCAGTGGGGCCAGAGACCCAGTACTTC. Residues: CASSKRPVGPETQYF. This sequence joins TRBV7-9 and TRBJ2-5, with D perhaps matching TRBD1 (5 bases). This CDR3 spans 15 amino acids. Trimming removed 5 bases from V and 4 bases from J, with 17 bases in between. CDR1 is SEHNR and CDR2 is FQNEAQ in the germline V gene (reference sequence).

CDR3 sequence reads: CASSLVLQGSGTDTQYF. The CDR3 DNA is TGTGCCAGCAGCTTAGTATTACAGGGCTCGGGCACAGATACGCAGTATTTT. The chain links TRBV7-9 to TRBJ2-3, with D perhaps matching TRBD1 (6 bases). V lost 1 base and J lost 1, with 15 bases in between. CDR1 is SEHNR and CDR2 is FQNEAQ in the germline V gene (reference sequence). This CDR3 is built from 17 residues.

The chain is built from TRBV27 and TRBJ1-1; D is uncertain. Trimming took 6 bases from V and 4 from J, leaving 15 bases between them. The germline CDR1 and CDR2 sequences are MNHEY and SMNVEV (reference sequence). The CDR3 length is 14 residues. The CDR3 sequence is CASSSTWEGTEAFF. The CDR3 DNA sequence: TGTGCCAGCAGCTCAACTTGGGAGGGCACTGAAGCTTTCTTT.

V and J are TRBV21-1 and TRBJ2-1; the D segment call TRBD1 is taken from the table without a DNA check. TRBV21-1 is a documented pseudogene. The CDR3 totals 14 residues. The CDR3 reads CASSKEGASDEQFF. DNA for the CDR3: TGTGCCAGCAGCAAGGAGGGGGCGAGCGATGAGCAGTTCTTC.

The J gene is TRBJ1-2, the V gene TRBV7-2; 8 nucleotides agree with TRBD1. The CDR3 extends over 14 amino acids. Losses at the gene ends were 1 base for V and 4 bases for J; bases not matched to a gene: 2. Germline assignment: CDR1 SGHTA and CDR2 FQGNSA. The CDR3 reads CASSLDRGSYGYTF. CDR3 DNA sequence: TGTGCCAGCAGCTTAGACAGGGGGAGCTATGGCTACACCTTC.

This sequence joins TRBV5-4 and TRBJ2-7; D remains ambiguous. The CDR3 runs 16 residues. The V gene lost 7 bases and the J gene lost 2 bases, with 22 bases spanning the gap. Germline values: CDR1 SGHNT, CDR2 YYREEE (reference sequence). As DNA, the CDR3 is TGTGCCAGCTCCCCAAGTATAGGCCCTGTTCCCTACGAGCAGTACTTC. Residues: CASSPSIGPVPYEQYF.

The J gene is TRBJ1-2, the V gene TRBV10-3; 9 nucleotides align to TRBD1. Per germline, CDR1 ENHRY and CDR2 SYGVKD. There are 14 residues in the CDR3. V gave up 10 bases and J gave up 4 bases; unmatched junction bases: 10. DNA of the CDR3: TGTGCCAGCAATCCGGGACAGGGCCTCTATGGCTACACCTTC. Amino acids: CASNPGQGLYGYTF.

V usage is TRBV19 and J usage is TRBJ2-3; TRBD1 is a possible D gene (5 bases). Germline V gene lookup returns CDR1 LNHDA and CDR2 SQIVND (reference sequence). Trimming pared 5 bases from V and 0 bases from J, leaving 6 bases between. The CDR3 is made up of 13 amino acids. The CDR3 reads CASSGQSTDTQYF. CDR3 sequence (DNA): TGTGCCAGTAGTGGACAAAGCACAGATACGCAGTATTTT.

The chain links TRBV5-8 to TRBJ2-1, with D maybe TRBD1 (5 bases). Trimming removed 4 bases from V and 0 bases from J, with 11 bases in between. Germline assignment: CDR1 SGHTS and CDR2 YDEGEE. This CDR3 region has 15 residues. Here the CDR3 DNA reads TGTGCCAGCAGCCCAGGGTTTAACTCCTACAATGAGCAGTTCTTC. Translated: CASSPGFNSYNEQFF.

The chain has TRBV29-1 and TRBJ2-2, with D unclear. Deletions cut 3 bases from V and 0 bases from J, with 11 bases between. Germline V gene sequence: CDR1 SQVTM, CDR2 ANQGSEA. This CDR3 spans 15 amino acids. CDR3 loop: CSVELGPPNTGELFF. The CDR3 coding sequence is TGCAGCGTTGAGTTAGGGCCCCCGAACACCGGGGAGCTGTTTTTT.